This TCR beta chain was sequenced in a study of blood T cells in healthy people across ages. A second roughly 6 to 12 cycle PCR used barcoded and J-beta primers. One entry per CDR3 protein results from TCRdb running MiXCR on the 5' RACE reads. The table includes approximately 320,000 distinct CDR3 sequences, roughly 26% detected once. V shed 4 bases and J 1 base; nucleotides not matched to a gene: 12. The CDR3 runs 19 residues. Germline V lookup: CDR1 LGHDT, CDR2 YNNKEL (reference sequence). This clonotype was counted between two and nine times. The TCR was taken from a woman between 65 and 79 years old in good health. The chain links TRBV3-1 to TRBJ2-3, with 12 bases identical to TRBD2. Sequencing was performed on blood. CDR3 sequence: CASSLRTSGMWIGTDTQYF. CDR3 DNA sequence: TGTGCCAGCAGCCTGAGGACTAGCGGGATGTGGATAGGCACAGATACGCAGTATTTT.